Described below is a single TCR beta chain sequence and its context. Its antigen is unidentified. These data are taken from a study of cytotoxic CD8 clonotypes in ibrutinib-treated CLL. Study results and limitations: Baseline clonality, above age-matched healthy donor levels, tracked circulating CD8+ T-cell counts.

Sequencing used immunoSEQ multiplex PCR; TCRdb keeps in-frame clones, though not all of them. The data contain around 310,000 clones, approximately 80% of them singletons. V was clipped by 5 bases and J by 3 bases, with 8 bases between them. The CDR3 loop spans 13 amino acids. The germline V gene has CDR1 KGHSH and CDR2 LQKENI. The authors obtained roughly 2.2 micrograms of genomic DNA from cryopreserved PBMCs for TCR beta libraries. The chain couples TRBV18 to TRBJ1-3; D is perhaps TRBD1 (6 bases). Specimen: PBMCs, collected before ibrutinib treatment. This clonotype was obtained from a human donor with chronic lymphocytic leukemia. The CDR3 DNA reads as TGTGCCAGCTCAACGGACAGTGGAAACACCATATATTTT. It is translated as CASSTDSGNTIYF.